One TCR beta chain is described in this entry. The antigen remains undetermined. Method: immunoSEQ multiplex PCR; TCRdb's copy keeps in-frame clones and lacks some. The repertoire consists of hundreds of thousands of clones, with around 90% occurring once and the leading ten covering about 2%. The source of the sample is a study of cytomegalovirus exposure and HLA in healthy donors. Germline CDR1 reads SGHNT; CDR2 reads YYREEE (reference sequence). J lost 2 bases, V lost 3 bases, and 6 bases had no gene match. The CDR3 loop spans 15 amino acids. Findings and limits, study-wide: Among the CMV-associated chains, a few were confirmed in vitro as specific for CMV antigens. Cytomegalovirus-associated status was assigned to about 170 TCR beta chains. High specificity and sensitivity for cytomegalovirus status were reported for the classifier. First-cohort TCR clusters were later found to tend to co-occur in the 120 or so validation repertoires.

This TCR was sampled from a woman under 30 in good health and CMV-seropositive. The sequencing sample was made of PBMCs. The rearrangement links TRBV5-4 to TRBJ2-5; TRBD2 agrees at 8 bases. The CDR3 reads CASSSKAGEQETQYF. The CDR3 DNA reads as TGTGCCAGCAGCTCTAAAGCGGGAGAGCAAGAGACCCAGTACTTC.